These T cell receptor beta chains were read from a single sample in a study of blood T cell repertoires in COVID-19. Libraries were prepared by immunoSEQ multiplex PCR; TCRdb keeps only in-frame clonotypes and omits some of them. Counted here are a few hundred thousand clones, about 91% occurring once; the ten biggest clones make up more than 8.5%. Sequencing used PBMCs or T cells enriched from blood (not recorded which). The receptors come from a woman aged 18-29 years who had recovered from COVID-19. Each CDR3 is given with its conserved first and last residue. Fields, in order: J gene, D gene, CDR3 length, V gene, clone size, CDR3 protein, CDR3 DNA. D genes are given only for firm matches. Part of the rows lack a size; the others show once, few, many or a class for expanded clones.

j_call: TRBJ1-2; d_call: TRBD1; cdr3_length: 15; v_call: TRBV7-9; clone_size: few; cdr3_aa: CASSFTGVSNYGYTF; cdr3_nt: TGTGCCAGCAGCTTCACAGGGGTATCGAACTATGGCTACACCTTC
j_call: TRBJ1-2; d_call: TRBD1; cdr3_length: 14; v_call: TRBV7-3; clone_size: .; cdr3_aa: CASSPTTGGGGYTF; cdr3_nt: TGTGCCAGCAGCCCGACGACAGGGGGCGGTGGCTACACCTTC
j_call: TRBJ1-3; d_call: TRBD1; cdr3_length: 16; v_call: TRBV7-2; clone_size: .; cdr3_aa: CASSTNNRGPGNTIYF; cdr3_nt: TGTGCCAGCAGCACGAATAACAGGGGGCCTGGAAACACCATATATTTT
j_call: TRBJ2-1; d_call: TRBD2; cdr3_length: 17; v_call: TRBV15; clone_size: .; cdr3_aa: CATSRVGGLAGAMKQFF; cdr3_nt: TGTGCCACCAGCAGAGTGGGGGGACTAGCTGGGGCAATGAAGCAGTTCTTC
j_call: TRBJ2-7; d_call: .; cdr3_length: 15; v_call: TRBV4-3; clone_size: .; cdr3_aa: CASSQVLGRAYEQYF; cdr3_nt: TGCGCCAGCAGTCAGGTACTCGGGAGAGCCTACGAGCAGTACTTC
j_call: TRBJ1-1; d_call: TRBD1; cdr3_length: 14; v_call: TRBV27; clone_size: .; cdr3_aa: CASSAQGESTEAFF; cdr3_nt: TGTGCCAGCAGTGCTCAGGGGGAATCCACTGAAGCTTTCTTT
j_call: TRBJ1-1; d_call: TRBD1; cdr3_length: 12; v_call: TRBV12-3/TRBV12-4; clone_size: .; cdr3_aa: CASSNRGTEAFF; cdr3_nt: TGTGCCAGCAGTAACAGGGGCACTGAAGCTTTCTTT
j_call: TRBJ2-1; d_call: .; cdr3_length: 14; v_call: TRBV5-4; clone_size: .; cdr3_aa: CASSLKQNPNEQFF; cdr3_nt: TGTGCCAGCAGCTTGAAACAGAACCCCAATGAGCAGTTCTTC
j_call: TRBJ2-5; d_call: .; cdr3_length: 15; v_call: TRBV9; clone_size: .; cdr3_aa: CASSVDKGGVETQYF; cdr3_nt: TGTGCCAGCAGCGTAGATAAAGGCGGGGTAGAGACCCAGTACTTC
j_call: TRBJ2-4; d_call: .; cdr3_length: 19; v_call: TRBV28; clone_size: .; cdr3_aa: CASSPPGIGGFEAKNIQYF; cdr3_nt: TGTGCCAGCAGTCCCCCGGGGATAGGGGGTTTTGAGGCCAAAAACATTCAGTACTTC
j_call: TRBJ1-5; d_call: TRBD1; cdr3_length: 16; v_call: TRBV27; clone_size: .; cdr3_aa: CASSSLQGVSNQPQHF; cdr3_nt: TGTGCCAGCAGTTCGTTACAGGGGGTTTCCAATCAGCCCCAGCATTTT
j_call: TRBJ1-4; d_call: .; cdr3_length: 13; v_call: TRBV5-6; clone_size: .; cdr3_aa: CASSLLRSEKLFF; cdr3_nt: TGTGCCAGCAGCTTGCTAAGGAGTGAAAAACTGTTTTTT
j_call: TRBJ2-2; d_call: TRBD1; cdr3_length: 13; v_call: TRBV6-6; clone_size: .; cdr3_aa: CASRTGHTGELFF; cdr3_nt: TGTGCCAGCAGGACAGGGCACACCGGGGAGCTGTTTTTT
j_call: TRBJ1-2; d_call: .; cdr3_length: 13; v_call: TRBV10-3; clone_size: .; cdr3_aa: CAISDAGPYGYTF; cdr3_nt: TGTGCCATCAGTGATGCAGGGCCCTATGGCTACACCTTC
j_call: TRBJ1-5; d_call: .; cdr3_length: 14; v_call: TRBV7-2; clone_size: .; cdr3_aa: CASSLGGLGQPQHF; cdr3_nt: TGTGCCAGCAGCCTCGGGGGATTGGGGCAGCCCCAGCATTTT
j_call: TRBJ2-7; d_call: TRBD2; cdr3_length: 15; v_call: TRBV9; clone_size: .; cdr3_aa: CASTSGGPRNNEQYF; cdr3_nt: TGTGCCAGCACCAGCGGGGGGCCGCGCAACAACGAGCAGTACTTC
j_call: TRBJ2-5; d_call: TRBD1; cdr3_length: 15; v_call: TRBV7-7; clone_size: .; cdr3_aa: CASSLDRAAGETQYF; cdr3_nt: TGTGCCAGCAGCTTGGACAGGGCGGCGGGAGAGACCCAGTACTTC
j_call: TRBJ1-1; d_call: .; cdr3_length: 16; v_call: TRBV9; clone_size: .; cdr3_aa: CASSVAGVAVNTEAFF; cdr3_nt: TGTGCCAGCAGCGTGGCAGGGGTTGCCGTGAACACTGAAGCTTTCTTT
j_call: TRBJ1-6; d_call: .; cdr3_length: 16; v_call: TRBV19; clone_size: once; cdr3_aa: CASSILGSSYNSPLHF; cdr3_nt: TGTGCCAGTAGTATTCTGGGGAGCTCCTATAATTCACCCCTCCACTTT
j_call: TRBJ2-1; d_call: TRBD1; cdr3_length: 20; v_call: TRBV7-8; clone_size: few; cdr3_aa: CASSLAGSGQGRRGDNEQFF; cdr3_nt: TGTGCCAGCAGCTTAGCGGGCTCGGGACAGGGGAGACGAGGTGACAATGAGCAGTTCTTC
j_call: TRBJ2-7; d_call: TRBD1; cdr3_length: 19; v_call: TRBV28; clone_size: .; cdr3_aa: CASSFTYRRPGQGFHEQYF; cdr3_nt: TGTGCCAGCAGTTTTACTTATCGCCGACCGGGACAGGGCTTTCACGAGCAGTACTTC
j_call: TRBJ2-5; d_call: .; cdr3_length: 15; v_call: TRBV6-1; clone_size: once; cdr3_aa: CASSEGRLVSETQYF; cdr3_nt: TGTGCCAGCAGTGAAGGACGACTAGTATCAGAGACCCAGTACTTC
j_call: TRBJ2-7; d_call: TRBD2; cdr3_length: 16; v_call: TRBV27; clone_size: .; cdr3_aa: CASSLTRREASYEQYF; cdr3_nt: TGTGCCAGCAGCCTCACGCGGCGGGAGGCCTCCTACGAGCAGTACTTC
j_call: TRBJ1-2; d_call: .; cdr3_length: 16; v_call: TRBV4-3; clone_size: .; cdr3_aa: CASSPSVVRANYGYTF; cdr3_nt: TGCGCCAGCAGTCCAAGCGTAGTCAGGGCTAACTATGGCTACACCTTC
j_call: TRBJ1-1; d_call: .; cdr3_length: 15; v_call: TRBV5-8; clone_size: .; cdr3_aa: CASSLRGSPNTEAFF; cdr3_nt: TGTGCCAGCAGCTTGAGGGGGTCCCCTAACACTGAAGCTTTCTTT
j_call: TRBJ1-3; d_call: .; cdr3_length: 15; v_call: TRBV7-2; clone_size: .; cdr3_aa: CASSLVSGRGNTIYF; cdr3_nt: TGTGCCAGCAGCTTAGTATCTGGTCGGGGAAACACCATATATTTT
j_call: TRBJ2-2; d_call: .; cdr3_length: 14; v_call: TRBV9; clone_size: .; cdr3_aa: CASSVPWNTGELFF; cdr3_nt: TGTGCCAGCAGCGTCCCTTGGAACACCGGGGAGCTGTTTTTT
j_call: TRBJ1-2; d_call: .; cdr3_length: 14; v_call: TRBV6-2/TRBV6-3; clone_size: once; cdr3_aa: CASSLLRGDYGYTF; cdr3_nt: TGTGCCAGCAGTCTCCTCCGGGGGGACTATGGCTACACCTTC
j_call: TRBJ2-7; d_call: TRBD1; cdr3_length: 14; v_call: TRBV6-5; clone_size: .; cdr3_aa: CASSSTIRGRQQYF; cdr3_nt: TGTGCCAGCAGTTCCACAATCAGGGGGCGGCAGCAGTACTTC
j_call: TRBJ1-1; d_call: .; cdr3_length: 16; v_call: TRBV19; clone_size: .; cdr3_aa: CASQKFPGALNTEAFF; cdr3_nt: TGTGCCAGTCAAAAATTCCCAGGGGCGCTGAACACTGAAGCTTTCTTT
j_call: TRBJ1-5; d_call: .; cdr3_length: 13; v_call: TRBV30; clone_size: .; cdr3_aa: CAWNGGPYQPQHF; cdr3_nt: TGTGCCTGGAACGGGGGGCCTTATCAGCCCCAGCATTTT
j_call: TRBJ2-3; d_call: .; cdr3_length: 15; v_call: TRBV10-3; clone_size: .; cdr3_aa: CAISPRDGGTDTQYF; cdr3_nt: TGTGCCATCAGCCCCAGGGATGGGGGCACAGATACGCAGTATTTT
j_call: TRBJ2-5; d_call: .; cdr3_length: 16; v_call: TRBV5-6; clone_size: .; cdr3_aa: CASSLGVSQSQETQYF; cdr3_nt: TGTGCCAGCAGCTTGGGTGTCAGTCAGTCCCAAGAGACCCAGTACTTC
j_call: TRBJ1-6; d_call: .; cdr3_length: 13; v_call: TRBV7-3; clone_size: .; cdr3_aa: CASSLDYYSPLHF; cdr3_nt: TGTGCCAGCAGCTTAGACTATTATTCACCCCTCCACTTT
j_call: TRBJ1-3; d_call: TRBD1; cdr3_length: 17; v_call: TRBV28; clone_size: .; cdr3_aa: CASSLGGQGLSGNTIYF; cdr3_nt: TGTGCCAGCAGTTTAGGGGGACAGGGTCTCTCTGGAAACACCATATATTTT
j_call: TRBJ2-2; d_call: TRBD2; cdr3_length: 15; v_call: TRBV7-3; clone_size: .; cdr3_aa: CASSRSGGHTGELFF; cdr3_nt: TGTGCCAGCAGCCGTAGCGGGGGTCATACCGGGGAGCTGTTTTTT
j_call: TRBJ2-1; d_call: TRBD2; cdr3_length: 16; v_call: TRBV2; clone_size: .; cdr3_aa: CASSVAGTSGVDEQFF; cdr3_nt: TGTGCCAGCAGTGTTGCGGGGACTAGTGGTGTGGATGAGCAGTTCTTC
j_call: TRBJ2-1; d_call: .; cdr3_length: 15; v_call: TRBV7-2; clone_size: .; cdr3_aa: CASSLIVSGYNEQFF; cdr3_nt: TGTGCCAGCAGCTTAATCGTTAGCGGCTACAATGAGCAGTTCTTC
j_call: TRBJ2-5; d_call: TRBD2; cdr3_length: 16; v_call: TRBV5-4; clone_size: .; cdr3_aa: CASSSGTSVYQETQYF; cdr3_nt: TGTGCCAGCAGCTCAGGGACTAGCGTGTACCAAGAGACCCAGTACTTC
j_call: TRBJ1-2; d_call: TRBD1; cdr3_length: 17; v_call: TRBV5-6; clone_size: once; cdr3_aa: CASSLGTGSIYYYGYTF; cdr3_nt: TGTGCCAGCAGCTTAGGGACAGGGTCTATTTATTACTATGGCTACACCTTC
j_call: TRBJ1-2; d_call: TRBD1; cdr3_length: 15; v_call: TRBV19; clone_size: .; cdr3_aa: CASMPWDSSIYGYTF; cdr3_nt: TGTGCCAGTATGCCGTGGGACAGCTCCATCTATGGCTACACCTTC
j_call: TRBJ2-5; d_call: TRBD2; cdr3_length: 21; v_call: TRBV3-1/TRBV3-2; clone_size: .; cdr3_aa: CASSQEIIRWTSGTLQETQYF; cdr3_nt: TGTGCCAGCAGCCAAGAGATCATTAGGTGGACTAGCGGGACCCTACAAGAGACCCAGTACTTC
j_call: TRBJ1-3; d_call: TRBD1; cdr3_length: 15; v_call: TRBV3-1/TRBV3-2; clone_size: .; cdr3_aa: CASSRDRVRGNTIYF; cdr3_nt: TGTGCCAGCAGCCGAGACAGGGTGCGTGGAAACACCATATATTTT
j_call: TRBJ2-1; d_call: TRBD2; cdr3_length: 15; v_call: TRBV10-3; clone_size: .; cdr3_aa: CAISRLAGDYNEQFF; cdr3_nt: TGTGCCATCAGCCGACTAGCGGGAGACTACAATGAGCAGTTCTTC